Shown below are 27 T cell receptor beta chains from a single sample sequenced in a study of graft-versus-host responses after intestinal transplantation. Sequencing was performed with immunoSEQ multiplex PCR; in TCRdb, only in-frame clones are kept and a portion is missing. This table holds about 27,000 clones, just over 90% found once. The specimen comprised PBMCs, sampled 18 days after transplant. The receptors were gathered from a human patient who received an intestinal transplant, so some T cells may come from the graft donor.

The gene calls are TRBV2 and TRBJ2-3; D is undetermined. The CDR3 has 14 residues. Trimming removed 4 bases from V and 4 bases from J, with 12 bases in between. CDR1 is SNHLY and CDR2 is FYNNEI in the germline V gene. The CDR3 nucleotides are TGTGCCAGCAGTGGGCAGGTACGGGCAGATACGCAGTATTTT. This gives the protein CASSGQVRADTQYF.

This rearrangement joins TRBV6-1 to TRBJ2-5; D is unclear. Germline V CDR1 and CDR2: MNHNS, SASEGT. Trimming cost V 3 bases and J 0 bases, with 8 bases left between them. The length of the CDR3 is 14 residues. The chain's CDR3 is CASSEVLNQETQYF. The CDR3 nucleotides are TGTGCCAGCAGTGAGGTACTAAACCAAGAGACCCAGTACTTC.

This CDR3 reads CASSQVAGVAYNEQFF. CDR3 DNA: TGCGCCAGCAGCCAAGTAGCCGGGGTCGCCTACAATGAGCAGTTCTTC. The chain couples TRBV4-1 to TRBJ2-1, with D possibly matching TRBD2 (5 bases). In germline, CDR1 is MGHRA, CDR2 YSYEKL. The length of the CDR3 is 16 residues. V gave up 1 base and J gave up 2 bases, with 12 bases separating them.

The chain carries TRBV2 and TRBJ1-1; possibly TRBD1 for D (6 bases). The CDR3 runs to 13 residues. Trimming removed 4 bases at V and 1 base at J, with 7 bases between. CDR1 and CDR2 (germline): SNHLY, FYNNEI. DNA for the CDR3: TGTGCCAGCAGTGTGACAGGGAACACTGAAGCTTTCTTT. This gives the protein CASSVTGNTEAFF. Full variable domain (outside the CDR3, taken from reference TRBV2 and TRBJ1-1): EPEVTQTPSHQVTQMGQEVILRCVPISNHLYFYWYRQILGQKVEFLVSFYNNEISEKSEIFDDQFSVERPDGSNFTLKIRSTKLEDSAMYFCASSVTGNTEAFFGQGTRLTVV.

This clone was recorded only once. The chain is built from TRBV5-4 and TRBJ2-1, with a possible D match to TRBD2 (7 bases). Trimming cost V 4 bases and J 1 base, with 18 bases left between them. CDR3 length equals 17 residues. Germline loops: CDR1 SGHNT, CDR2 YYREEE (reference sequence). The CDR3, as DNA: TGTGCCAGCAGCGGGCAGACGGGGGGCCATTCCTACAATGAGCAGTTCTTC. Its translation: CASSGQTGGHSYNEQFF.

The V call is TRBV7-9, the J call TRBJ2-1, with 10 positions matching TRBD1. CDR1 and CDR2 (germline): SEHNR, FQNEAQ (reference sequence). The CDR3 has 13 residues. Trimming at V came to 7 bases and at J to 7 bases, leaving 4 bases not matched to a gene. The chain's CDR3 is CASKTGGLNEQFF. CDR3 nucleotides: TGTGCCAGCAAGACAGGGGGCCTGAATGAGCAGTTCTTC.

In DNA, the CDR3 is TGTGCTAGTGGTTCGGGCATGAGCTCCTACGAGCAGTACTTC. Residues: CASGSGMSSYEQYF. The rearrangement links TRBV12-5 to TRBJ2-7; no reliable D call. V lost 4 bases and J lost 0, with 10 bases in between. CDR1 is LGHNT and CDR2 is FRNRAP in the germline V gene. The CDR3 has 14 residues.

This chain links TRBV29-1 with TRBJ2-5, with D perhaps TRBD1 or TRBD2 (5 bases each). V lost 3 bases, J lost 5 bases, and 16 bases lay in between. Germline V CDR1 and CDR2: SQVTM, ANQGSEA. This CDR3 has 14 amino acids. CDR3 nucleotide sequence: TGCAGCGTTGAGGTCGACGGGGCCGGGGAGACCCAGTACTTC. Protein sequence: CSVEVDGAGETQYF.

The chain combines TRBV29-1 with TRBJ1-1; tentative D call: TRBD1 (6 bases). The CDR3 has 12 residues. In germline, CDR1 is SQVTM, CDR2 ANQGSEA. Trimming cost V 7 bases and J 2 bases, with 11 bases left between them. In DNA form, the CDR3 reads TGCAGCGCAGAAGGGGGAAACACTGAAGCTTTCTTT. Protein product: CSAEGGNTEAFF.

The rearrangement links TRBV2 to TRBJ2-5, with no clear D. Trimming cost V 0 bases and J 4 bases, with 15 bases left between them. The CDR3 totals 16 residues. Germline values: CDR1 SNHLY, CDR2 FYNNEI. As DNA, the CDR3 is TGTGCCAGCAGTGAAGCGTTGGCGTTTTGGACAGAGACCCAGTACTTC. It codes for CASSEALAFWTETQYF.

The chain joins TRBV7-6 to TRBJ1-1; D may be TRBD1 (6 bases). The CDR3 length is 15 residues. CDR1 SGHVS and CDR2 FNYEAQ come from the germline V gene. Deletions cut 1 base from V and 2 bases from J, with 11 bases between. The CDR3 is CASSLGGGPNTEAFF. CDR3 DNA: TGTGCCAGCAGCTTAGGCGGGGGCCCCAACACTGAAGCTTTCTTT.

The CDR3 loop reads CASSLGGGLQETQYF. The CDR3 DNA sequence: TGCGCCAGCAGCTTGGGCGGGGGGTTGCAAGAGACCCAGTACTTC. V is TRBV5-1 and J is TRBJ2-5; 8 nucleotides align to TRBD2. Unmatched junction bases numbered 3, after V lost 0 bases and J lost 2 bases. Per germline, CDR1 SGHRS and CDR2 YFSETQ. The CDR3 consists of 15 residues.

V usage is TRBV19 and J usage is TRBJ1-1, with TRBD1 as a possible D gene (5 bases). Trimming removed 4 bases from V and 0 bases from J, with 9 bases in between. Germline V gene data show CDR1 as LNHDA and CDR2 as SQIVND (reference sequence). The CDR3 is 14 residues long. The CDR3 nucleotides read TGTGCCAGTAGTAGGGGCAGTATGAACACTGAAGCTTTCTTT. Translated, it gives CASSRGSMNTEAFF.

The chain employs TRBV4-1 and TRBJ1-6; a possible D gene is TRBD1 (5 bases). Germline V gives CDR1 MGHRA, CDR2 YSYEKL. The CDR3 runs to 13 residues. The V and J ends lost 0 bases and 9 bases respectively, with 6 bases between them. CDR3 sequence (DNA): TGCGCCAGCAGCCAAGACGGGGGTTCACCCCTCCACTTT. Its translation is CASSQDGGSPLHF.

V is TRBV5-1 and J is TRBJ2-1; no reliable D call. CDR1 and CDR2 (germline): SGHRS, YFSETQ. The germline V and J ends were trimmed by 1 base and 4 bases, with 6 bases remaining between them. CDR3 size: 13 residues. CDR3: CASSLLGYNEQFF. The CDR3, as DNA: TGCGCCAGCAGCTTGCTTGGGTACAATGAGCAGTTCTTC.

The V and J genes are TRBV5-1 and TRBJ1-6; D not resolved. The ends were cut back, 4 bases at V and 9 bases at J, with 11 bases in the middle. Germline V gene sequence: CDR1 SGHRS, CDR2 YFSETQ. The CDR3 has 13 amino acids. The CDR3 bases are TGCGCCAGCAGCGAGGGAGGAGGTTCACCCCTCCACTTT. Translation: CASSEGGGSPLHF.

The V gene is TRBV9, the J gene TRBJ1-1, with D possibly being TRBD1 (6 bases). The CDR3 runs 13 residues. Germline V gene data show CDR1 as SGDLS and CDR2 as YYNGEE. The V end lost 3 bases, the J end lost 4 bases, and 10 bases lay between the germline ends. CDR3 DNA: TGTGCCAGCAGCGGAGGACAGTCCACTGAAGCTTTCTTT. This encodes CASSGGQSTEAFF.

This clone appeared once. The CDR3 reads CSVPPPDRAETQYF. The CDR3 region has the DNA TGCAGCGTTCCTCCCCCCGACAGGGCCGAGACCCAGTACTTC. The chain combines TRBV29-1 with TRBJ2-5; 7 nucleotides agree with TRBD1. Germline assignment: CDR1 SQVTM and CDR2 ANQGSEA. The CDR3 is made up of 14 amino acids. Losses at the gene ends were 5 bases for V and 5 bases for J; bases not matched to a gene: 11.

A single count supports this clone. This rearrangement joins TRBV5-6 to TRBJ1-1; TRBD1 agrees at 7 bases. J gave up 0 bases and V 4 bases, and 9 bases lay outside the gene matches. CDR1 is SGHDT, CDR2 YYEEEE, per germline. This CDR3 has 16 amino acids. CDR3 residues: CASSRGDRLMNTEAFF. CDR3 nucleotide sequence: TGTGCCAGCAGCAGAGGGGACAGACTCATGAACACTGAAGCTTTCTTT.

The chain combines TRBV7-6 with TRBJ1-3; 11 bases map to TRBD1. Trimming at V came to 4 bases and at J to 6 bases, leaving 5 bases not matched to a gene. The V gene's germline CDR1 is SGHVS and CDR2 FNYEAQ. CDR3 length: 15 amino acids. The CDR3 is CASSSDRGRENTIYF. The CDR3 region has the DNA TGTGCCAGCAGCTCGGACAGGGGGCGAGAAAACACCATATATTTT.

V is TRBV6-1 and J is TRBJ1-3; D is undetermined. Trimming removed 1 base from V and 5 bases from J, with 12 bases in between. Germline V gene lookup returns CDR1 MNHNS and CDR2 SASEGT. This CDR3 comprises 15 residues. CDR3 protein: CASSEVAVPRNTIYF. The CDR3 bases are TGTGCCAGCAGTGAAGTGGCAGTCCCTAGAAACACCATATATTTT.

This chain connects TRBV6-1 to TRBJ1-5, with D possibly TRBD1 on 5 matching bases. V lost 2 bases and J lost 8, with 19 bases in between. Germline CDR1 and CDR2: MNHNS and SASEGT. The CDR3 is made up of 16 amino acids. CDR3 DNA sequence: TGTGCCAGCAGTGAACCGAGGGGTAGCAGGGAGGAGCCCCAGCATTTT. It is translated as CASSEPRGSREEPQHF.

The gene calls are TRBV21-1 and TRBJ2-1; the table names TRBD2, a call not compared with the DNA. TRBV21-1 represents a pseudogene. This CDR3 comprises 18 residues. In DNA form, the CDR3 reads TGTGCCAGCAGCAAAGGGGGGGTGGCTAGCGGGGGTGTCGGTGAGCAGTTCTTC. Its translation: CASSKGGVASGGVGEQFF.

The sample holds one count of this clone. The chain links TRBV4-1 to TRBJ1-2; D remains unclear. There are 17 residues in the CDR3. With 5 bases removed from V and 0 bases from J, the gap between germline ends came to 19 bases. Germline CDR1 reads MGHRA; CDR2 reads YSYEKL. The CDR3 DNA reads as TGCGCCAGCAGCTGGAGGACGCCAGACGAAACTAACTATGGCTACACCTTC. This codes for CASSWRTPDETNYGYTF.

The chain carries TRBV5-1 and TRBJ2-1, with 9 bases matching TRBD1. V gave up 2 bases and J gave up 9 bases; unmatched junction bases: 6. The CDR3 extends over 14 amino acids. Germline assignment: CDR1 SGHRS and CDR2 YFSETQ. The CDR3 loop is CASSLGTGKGEQFF. As DNA, the CDR3 is TGCGCCAGCAGCTTAGGGACAGGGAAAGGTGAGCAGTTCTTC.

CDR3 protein: CASSLWPGDGYTF. The CDR3 coding sequence is TGTGCCAGCAGTTTATGGCCCGGGGATGGCTACACCTTC. V is TRBV27 and J is TRBJ1-2; the D is unclear. This CDR3 has 13 residues. The V and J ends lost 1 base and 6 bases respectively, with 9 bases between them. Germline-derived CDR1 and CDR2 are MNHEY and SMNVEV (reference sequence).

Written as DNA, the CDR3 is TGTGCTAGTGGTTCCAGAAATAGGACAGGGATCACCTACGAGCAGTACTTC. It yields the protein CASGSRNRTGITYEQYF. The rearrangement joins TRBV12-5 to TRBJ2-7; TRBD1 aligns across 8 bases. Germline CDR1 is LGHNT and CDR2 is FRNRAP. V was clipped by 4 bases and J by 2 bases; unmatched bases: 13. The CDR3 is 17 amino acids.